This T cell receptor beta chain was sequenced in a study of cytomegalovirus exposure and HLA in healthy donors. About this clone: The antigen is unknown.

Profiled with immunoSEQ multiplex PCR; TCRdb holds only in-frame clones, not every one. Altogether some 150,000 clones are present, roughly 89% being singletons, with the ten largest covering roughly 1.4%. V shed 4 bases and J 0 bases; nucleotides not matched to a gene: 5. The CDR3 length is 16 residues. The V gene's germline CDR1 is SEHNR and CDR2 FQNEAQ (reference sequence). Study conclusions and caveats: TCR clusters originating in the first cohort tended to co-occur in the approximately 120 validation repertoires, according to a later analysis. Through in vitro validation, a few CMV-associated chains were shown to be specific for CMV antigens. Usually a TCR sequence was rare, but some public TCRs were found in many donors. It was reported that the classifier diagnosed cytomegalovirus status with high specificity and sensitivity in both the original and validation cohorts.

The TCR comes from a woman under 40 in good health and CMV-seronegative. This chain joins TRBV7-9 and TRBJ1-4; 7 bases map to TRBD1. Sequenced sample: PBMCs. The CDR3 nucleotides are TGTGCCAGCAGCTCGGACAGGCTTGCAACTAATGAAAAACTGTTTTTT. It specifies CASSSDRLATNEKLFF.